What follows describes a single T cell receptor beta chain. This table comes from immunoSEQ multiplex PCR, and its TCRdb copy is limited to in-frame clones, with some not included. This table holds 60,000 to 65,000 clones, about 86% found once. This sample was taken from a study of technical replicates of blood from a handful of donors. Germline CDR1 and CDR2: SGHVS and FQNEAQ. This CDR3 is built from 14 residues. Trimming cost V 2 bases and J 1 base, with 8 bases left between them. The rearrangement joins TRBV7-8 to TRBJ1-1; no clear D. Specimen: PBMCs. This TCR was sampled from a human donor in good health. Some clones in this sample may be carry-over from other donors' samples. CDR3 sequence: CASSLNPRNTEAFF. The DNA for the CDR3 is TGTGCCAGCAGCTTAAACCCCAGGAACACTGAAGCTTTCTTT. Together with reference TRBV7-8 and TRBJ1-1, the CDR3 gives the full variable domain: GAGVSQSPRYKVAKRGQDVALRCDPISGHVSLFWYQQALGQGPEFLTYFQNEAQLDKSGLPSDRFFAERPEGSVSTLKIQRTQQEDSAVYLCASSLNPRNTEAFFGQGTRLTVV.